This T cell receptor (beta chain) comes out of a study of vaccination effects on CD4 cells after COVID-19. Sequencing was performed with immunoSEQ multiplex PCR; in TCRdb, only in-frame clones are kept and a portion is missing. The sample yields about 54,000 clones, roughly 76% seen once. Per the germline V gene, CDR1 is KGHDR and CDR2 is SFDVKD. This CDR3 has 17 residues. Trimming shortened V by 3 bases and J by 0 bases, and 14 bases separated the two germline ends. Antigen-specific CD4+ T cells expanded by the ViraFEST assay with viral peptide pools were then sequenced. An approximately ten-day culture period preceded the isolation of CD4+ T cells. After around 2 million PBMC were placed in each well, they were cultured with approximately 9.1 IU/ml IL-2 and approximately 9.7 ug/ml peptides. On day 3 and again on day 7, half the medium was replaced with IL-2 medium. A single count supports this clone. The antigen is undetermined.

The rearrangement links TRBV24-1 to TRBJ2-1, with D tentatively TRBD1 (6 bases). The sequence was collected from a human donor who received a COVID-19 vaccine. The material sequenced was CD4+ T cells from PBMCs cultured with HCoV-229E spike peptides, taken before COVID-19 vaccination. Written as DNA, the CDR3 is TGTGCCACCAGTGATCTGAGGACAGCCAGCTCCTACAATGAGCAGTTCTTC. Amino acids: CATSDLRTASSYNEQFF.